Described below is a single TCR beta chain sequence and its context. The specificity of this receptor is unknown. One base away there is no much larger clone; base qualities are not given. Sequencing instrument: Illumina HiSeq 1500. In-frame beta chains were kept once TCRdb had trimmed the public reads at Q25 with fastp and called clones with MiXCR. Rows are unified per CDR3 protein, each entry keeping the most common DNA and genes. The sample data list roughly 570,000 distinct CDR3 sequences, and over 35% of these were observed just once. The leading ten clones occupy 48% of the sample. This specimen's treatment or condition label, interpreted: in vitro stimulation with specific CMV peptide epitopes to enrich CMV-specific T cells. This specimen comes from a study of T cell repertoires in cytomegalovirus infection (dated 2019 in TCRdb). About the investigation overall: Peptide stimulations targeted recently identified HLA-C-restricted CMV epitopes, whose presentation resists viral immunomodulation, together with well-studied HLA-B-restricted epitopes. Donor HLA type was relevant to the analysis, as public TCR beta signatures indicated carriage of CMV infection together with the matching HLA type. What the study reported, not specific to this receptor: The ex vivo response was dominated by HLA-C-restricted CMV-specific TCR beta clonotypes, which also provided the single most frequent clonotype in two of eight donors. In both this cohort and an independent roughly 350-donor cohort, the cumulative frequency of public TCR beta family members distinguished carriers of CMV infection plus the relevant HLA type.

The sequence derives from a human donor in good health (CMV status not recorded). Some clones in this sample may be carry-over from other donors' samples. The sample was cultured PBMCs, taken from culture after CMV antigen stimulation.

The bases are TGCAGTGCTCACCTCGCGGTTCGGGGACAGCTTACGACTAGCGGGAGGGCCCATGAGCAGTTCTTC. It codes for CSAHLAVRGQLTTSGRAHEQFF. Recombination joined TRBV20-1 with TRBJ2-1, with TRBD2 identical over 14 junction bases. CDR3 length: 22 amino acids, cysteine to phenylalanine. The read is trimmed to its CDR3 DNA, 66 bases read in frame from base 1. Trimming takes 5 bases off V and 8 bases off J; junction bases not matched to a gene: 29. For CDR1 and CDR2, the germline V gene (reference sequence) lists DFQATT and SNEGSKA.